This TCR beta chain was recovered during a study of blood T cell repertoires in COVID-19. At the level of the study: Specimens from acute and convalescent COVID-19 originated in the United States, Italy and Spain. PBMCs, B-cell-depleted T cells, or T cells were the source of the cDNA or gDNA that made up the material.

Original methodology: Counts of nucleated cells, estimated from reference gene primer amplification, were obtained. TCRdb's table, derived via immunoSEQ multiplex PCR, lists solely in-frame clones and lacks some. The DNA was the basis for D and trimming; V, J and clone size are from that table. In the table there are roughly 180,000 clones, approximately 85% of which are singletons. The trim removed 5 bases at V and 8 bases at J, leaving 8 bases unmatched. Germline CDR1 LGHDT, CDR2 YNNKEL (reference sequence). This CDR3 has 14 residues. The chain is built from TRBV3-1 (or the pseudogene TRBV3-2) and TRBJ2-3, with 9 bases matching TRBD2. This TCR derives from a woman aged 60-70 years with acute or convalescent COVID-19. Sequenced material: peripheral blood. CDR3 in amino acids: CASSGGRGGVTQYF. The CDR3 region has the DNA TGTGCCAGCAGCGGCGGGCGGGGGGGAGTTACGCAGTATTTT.